This entry describes one T cell receptor beta chain. The data were taken from a study of control samples from healthy donors and cancer patients. Method: immunoSEQ multiplex PCR; TCRdb's copy keeps in-frame clones and lacks some. The sample lists around 110,000 clones, approximately 92% seen once, with 1% to 1.4% in the top ten. Sequenced input: PBMCs. This sequence originates from a woman between 50 and 59 years old with colorectal cancer.

CDR3 in DNA: TGTGCCAGCAGCTCACCGTTTGGAAACTCCTACAATGAGCAGTTCTTC. It translates to CASSSPFGNSYNEQFF. The V and J genes are TRBV11-2 and TRBJ2-1; the D is unclear. Between the trimmed V and J ends, which lost 4 bases and 0 bases, there was a span of 13 bases. The CDR3 is made up of 16 amino acids. Germline V CDR1 and CDR2: SGHAT, FQNNGV.